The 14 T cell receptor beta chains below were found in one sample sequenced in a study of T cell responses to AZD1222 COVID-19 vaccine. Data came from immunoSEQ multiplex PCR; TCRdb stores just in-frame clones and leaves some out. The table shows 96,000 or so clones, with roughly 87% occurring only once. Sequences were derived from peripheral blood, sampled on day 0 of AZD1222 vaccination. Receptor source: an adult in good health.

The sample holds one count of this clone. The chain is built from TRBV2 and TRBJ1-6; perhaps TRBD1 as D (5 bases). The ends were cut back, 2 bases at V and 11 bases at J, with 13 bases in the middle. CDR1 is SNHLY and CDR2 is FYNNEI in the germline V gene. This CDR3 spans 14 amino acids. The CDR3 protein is CASSERQGMAPLHF. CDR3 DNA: TGTGCCAGCAGTGAACGGCAGGGTATGGCACCCCTCCACTTT.

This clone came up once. The CDR3 protein is CASSQDPGQSEKLFF. The CDR3 DNA reads as TGTGCCAGCAGCCAAGACCCTGGACAGTCGGAAAAACTGTTTTTT. The genes are TRBV4-2 and TRBJ1-4; tentatively, D is TRBD1 (6 bases). CDR1 LGHNA and CDR2 YNFKEQ come from the germline V gene. V was trimmed by 0 bases and J by 8 bases, leaving 13 bases between them. This CDR3 comprises 15 residues.

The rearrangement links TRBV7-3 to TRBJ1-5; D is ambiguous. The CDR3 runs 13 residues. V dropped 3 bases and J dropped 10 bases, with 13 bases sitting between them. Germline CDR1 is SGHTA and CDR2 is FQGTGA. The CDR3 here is CASSFNLVSPQHF. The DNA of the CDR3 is TGTGCCAGCAGCTTTAACTTGGTCAGCCCCCAGCATTTT.

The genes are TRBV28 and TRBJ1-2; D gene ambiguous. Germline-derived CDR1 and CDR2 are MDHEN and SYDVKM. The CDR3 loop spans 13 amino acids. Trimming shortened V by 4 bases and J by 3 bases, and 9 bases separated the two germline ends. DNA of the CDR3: TGTGCCAGCAGTTCTCCCGGGGACTATGGCTACACCTTC. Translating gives CASSSPGDYGYTF.

The CDR3 coding sequence is TGCGCCAGCAGCTTGTCCCCAGGGTCAGACGAGCAGTACTTC. This translates into CASSLSPGSDEQYF. This chain links TRBV5-1 with TRBJ2-7, with D possibly being TRBD1 (5 bases). V lost 1 base, J lost 5 bases, and 13 bases lay in between. The CDR3 runs to 14 residues. Germline V gene data show CDR1 as SGHRS and CDR2 as YFSETQ.

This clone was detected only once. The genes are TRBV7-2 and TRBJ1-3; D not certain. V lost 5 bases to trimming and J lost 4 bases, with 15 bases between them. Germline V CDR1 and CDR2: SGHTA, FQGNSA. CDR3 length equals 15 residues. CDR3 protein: CASSVDTGGGNTIYF. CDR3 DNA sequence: TGTGCCAGCAGCGTCGACACGGGAGGGGGAAACACCATATATTTT.

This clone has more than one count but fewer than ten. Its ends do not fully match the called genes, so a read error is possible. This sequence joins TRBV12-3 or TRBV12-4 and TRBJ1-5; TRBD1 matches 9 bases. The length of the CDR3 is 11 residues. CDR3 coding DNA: TGTGCCAGCAGTGTAGGACAGGGGTTGGATTTT. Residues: CASSVGQGLDF.

Here the CDR3 reads CASRDRVGNTEAFF. The DNA of the CDR3 is TGTGCCAGCAGGGACAGGGTAGGGAACACTGAAGCTTTCTTT. The rearrangement links TRBV2 to TRBJ1-1; 8 bases match TRBD1. Germline assignment: CDR1 SNHLY and CDR2 FYNNEI. The ends lost 6 bases at V and 1 base at J; junction bases unmatched: 4. The CDR3 has 14 amino acids. The full variable domain, in which reference TRBV2 and TRBJ1-1 provide the parts outside the CDR3, is EPEVTQTPSHQVTQMGQEVILRCVPISNHLYFYWYRQILGQKVEFLVSFYNNEISEKSEIFDDQFSVERPDGSNFTLKIRSTKLEDSAMYFCASRDRVGNTEAFFGQGTRLTVV.

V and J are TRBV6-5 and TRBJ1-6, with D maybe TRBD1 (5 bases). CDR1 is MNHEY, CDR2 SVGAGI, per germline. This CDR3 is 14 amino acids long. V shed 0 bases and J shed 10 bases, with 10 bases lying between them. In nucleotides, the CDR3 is TGTGCCAGCAGTTACTCGGGGCGAGGGTCACCCCTCCACTTT. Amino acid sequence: CASSYSGRGSPLHF.

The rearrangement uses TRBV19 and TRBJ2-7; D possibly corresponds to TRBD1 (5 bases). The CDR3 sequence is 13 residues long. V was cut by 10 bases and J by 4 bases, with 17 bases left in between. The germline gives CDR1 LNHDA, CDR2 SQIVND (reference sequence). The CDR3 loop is CATLGPNLYEQYF. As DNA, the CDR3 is TGTGCCACTTTGGGGCCGAACCTTTACGAGCAGTACTTC.

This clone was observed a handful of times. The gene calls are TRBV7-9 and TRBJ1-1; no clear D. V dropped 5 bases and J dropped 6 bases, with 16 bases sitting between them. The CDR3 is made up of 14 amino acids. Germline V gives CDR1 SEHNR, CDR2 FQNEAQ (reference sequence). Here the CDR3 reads CASSLTYSRPEAFF. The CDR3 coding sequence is TGTGCCAGCAGCCTGACATATAGCCGGCCTGAAGCTTTCTTT.

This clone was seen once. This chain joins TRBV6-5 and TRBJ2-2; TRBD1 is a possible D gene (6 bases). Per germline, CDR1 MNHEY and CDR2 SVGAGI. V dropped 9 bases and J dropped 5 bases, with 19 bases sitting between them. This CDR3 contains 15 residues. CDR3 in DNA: TGTGCCAGTCAAGGGGCAGGGGCCCTAACCGGGGAGCTGTTTTTT. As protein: CASQGAGALTGELFF.

The CDR3 region has the DNA TGTGCCAGACAGGTTGGGGATGCAACTAATGAAAAACTGTTTTTT. As protein: CARQVGDATNEKLFF. The chain links TRBV2 to TRBJ1-4; TRBD1 is a possible D gene (5 bases). V was cut by 9 bases and J by 0 bases, with 14 bases left in between. The CDR3 consists of 15 residues. Per germline, CDR1 SNHLY and CDR2 FYNNEI. The full variable domain, with the rest looked up from reference TRBV2 and TRBJ1-4, is EPEVTQTPSHQVTQMGQEVILRCVPISNHLYFYWYRQILGQKVEFLVSFYNNEISEKSEIFDDQFSVERPDGSNFTLKIRSTKLEDSAMYFCARQVGDATNEKLFFGSGTQLSVL.

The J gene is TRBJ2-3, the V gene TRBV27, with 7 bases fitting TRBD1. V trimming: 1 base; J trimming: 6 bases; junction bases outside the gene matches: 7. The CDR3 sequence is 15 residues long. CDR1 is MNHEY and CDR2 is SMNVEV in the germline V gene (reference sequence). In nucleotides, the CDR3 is TGTGCCAGCAGTTTATTAGCAGGGGGTGGGGATACGCAGTATTTT. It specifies CASSLLAGGGDTQYF.